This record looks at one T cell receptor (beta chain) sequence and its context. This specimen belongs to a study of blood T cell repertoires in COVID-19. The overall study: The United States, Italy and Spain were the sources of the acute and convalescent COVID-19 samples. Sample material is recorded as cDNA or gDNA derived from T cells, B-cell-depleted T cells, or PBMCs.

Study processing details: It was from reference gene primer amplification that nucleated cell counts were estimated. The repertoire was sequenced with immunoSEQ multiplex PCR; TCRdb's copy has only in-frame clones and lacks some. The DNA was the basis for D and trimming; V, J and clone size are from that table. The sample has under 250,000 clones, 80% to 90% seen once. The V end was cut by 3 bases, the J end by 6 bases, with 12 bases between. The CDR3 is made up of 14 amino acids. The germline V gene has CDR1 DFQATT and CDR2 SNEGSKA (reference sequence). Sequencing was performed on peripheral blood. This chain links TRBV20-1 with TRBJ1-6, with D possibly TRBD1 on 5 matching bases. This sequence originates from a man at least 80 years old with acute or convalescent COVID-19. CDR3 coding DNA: TGCAGTGCTAGTGTCTGGGGCGTTAATTCACCCCTCCACTTT. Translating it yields CSASVWGVNSPLHF.